This note documents a single T cell receptor (beta chain) sequence. Original processing notes: Cell counts per sample came from amplifying reference gene primers. This table comes from immunoSEQ multiplex PCR, and its TCRdb copy is limited to in-frame clones, with some not included. Clone size and V and J calls were adopted from that table, with D and trimming inferred from the DNA. The table lists about 160,000 clones, around 90% of them singletons. The germline V gene has CDR1 SEHNR and CDR2 FQNEAQ (reference sequence). V trimming: 5 bases; J trimming: 1 base; junction bases outside the gene matches: 4. This CDR3 spans 15 amino acids. This record belongs to a study of blood T cell repertoires in COVID-19. Study summary: Researchers got acute and convalescent COVID-19 samples from the United States, Italy and Spain. From T cells, B-cell-depleted T cells, or PBMCs came the material, which was cDNA or gDNA.

Specimen: peripheral blood. The V and J genes are TRBV7-9 and TRBJ2-3; 9 bases agree with TRBD2. This TCR was sampled from a woman between 55 and 75 years old with active or convalescent COVID-19. The CDR3 coding sequence is TGTGCCAGCAGCCGAGAGCGGGGGGGCACAGATACGCAGTATTTT. It codes for CASSRERGGTDTQYF.